This T cell receptor (beta chain) is from a study of T cell responses to AZD1222 COVID-19 vaccine. Whole-study context: Second doses were pooled across both intervals (about 4 or about 12 weeks). Whole-study results and caveats: Scientists sampled the repertoires only once the peak T cell response had passed. Clonal diversity may have been underestimated, and the donors were mostly white British, with more females than males. Among AZD1222 vaccinees, only 5 or 6 were seropositive at baseline.

The germline V gene has CDR1 SGHVS and CDR2 FQNEAQ. Losses at the gene ends were 5 bases for V and 8 bases for J; bases not matched to a gene: 5. This CDR3 spans 14 amino acids. About this clone: As yet, its antigen is unknown.

Using immunoSEQ multiplex PCR, the repertoire was profiled, and TCRdb retains in-frame clones only, with some absent. The sample holds about 100,000 clones, about 88% seen once. Sequencing was performed on peripheral blood, taken on day 0 of AZD1222 vaccination. This rearrangement joins TRBV7-8 to TRBJ2-7, with 14 bases identical to TRBD2. The clonotype was recovered from an adult in good health. This chain's CDR3 is CASSLGLAGEKQYF. CDR3 in DNA: TGTGCCAGCAGCCTGGGACTAGCGGGGGAAAAGCAGTACTTC.